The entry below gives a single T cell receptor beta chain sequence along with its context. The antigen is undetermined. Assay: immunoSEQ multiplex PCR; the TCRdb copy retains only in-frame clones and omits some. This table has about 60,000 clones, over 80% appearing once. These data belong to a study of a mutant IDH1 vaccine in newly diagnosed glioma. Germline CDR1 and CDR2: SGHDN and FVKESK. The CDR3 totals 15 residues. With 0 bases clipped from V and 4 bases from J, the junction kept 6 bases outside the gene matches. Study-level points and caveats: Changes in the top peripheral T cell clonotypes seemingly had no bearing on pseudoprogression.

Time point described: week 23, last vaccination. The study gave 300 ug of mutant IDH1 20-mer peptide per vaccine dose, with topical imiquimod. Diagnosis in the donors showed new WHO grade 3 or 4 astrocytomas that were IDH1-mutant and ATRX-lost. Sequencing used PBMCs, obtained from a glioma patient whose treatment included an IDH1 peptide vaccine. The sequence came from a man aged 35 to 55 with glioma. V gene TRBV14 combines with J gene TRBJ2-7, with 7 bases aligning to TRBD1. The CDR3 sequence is CASSQEVGGWYEQYF. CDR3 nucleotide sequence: TGTGCCAGCAGCCAAGAGGTAGGGGGCTGGTACGAGCAGTACTTC.